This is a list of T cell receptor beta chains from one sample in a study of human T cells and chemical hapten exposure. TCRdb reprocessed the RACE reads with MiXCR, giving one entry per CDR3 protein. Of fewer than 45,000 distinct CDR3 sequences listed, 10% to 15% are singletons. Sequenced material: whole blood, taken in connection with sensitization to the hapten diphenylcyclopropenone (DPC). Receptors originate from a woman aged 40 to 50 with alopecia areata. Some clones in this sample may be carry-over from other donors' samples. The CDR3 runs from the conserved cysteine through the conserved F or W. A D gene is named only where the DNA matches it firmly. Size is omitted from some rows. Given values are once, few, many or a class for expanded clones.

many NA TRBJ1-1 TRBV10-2 CASSESGAVGHTEAFF TGCGCCAGCAGTGAGTCGGGTGCTGTAGGGCACACTGAAGCTTTCTTT
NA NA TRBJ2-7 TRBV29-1 CSARQSYEQYF TGCAGCGCTCGACAGTCCTACGAGCAGTACTTC
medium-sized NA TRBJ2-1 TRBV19 CASRPTPRPHNEQFF TGTGCCAGTAGACCGACGCCCCGGCCCCACAATGAGCAGTTCTTC
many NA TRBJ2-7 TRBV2 CASKAQSYEQYF TGTGCCAGCAAAGCCCAATCCTACGAGCAGTACTTC
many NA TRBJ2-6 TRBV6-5 CASTPRAGTGANVLTF TGTGCCAGCACCCCCAGGGCGGGGACCGGGGCCAACGTCCTGACTTTC
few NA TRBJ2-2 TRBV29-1 CSVDRGRELFF TGCAGCGTAGACAGAGGCAGGGAGCTGTTTTTT
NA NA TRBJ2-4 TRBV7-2 CASSLGMRNIQYF TGTGCCAGCAGCTTAGGGATGCGGAACATTCAGTACTTC
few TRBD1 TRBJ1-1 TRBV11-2 CASSPRTGDNTEAFF TGTGCCAGCAGCCCACGGACAGGGGACAACACTGAAGCTTTCTTT
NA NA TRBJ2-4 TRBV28 CASSLQILAKNIQYF TGTGCCAGCAGCCTACAGATTCTAGCCAAAAACATTCAGTACTTC
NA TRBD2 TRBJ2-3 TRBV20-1 CSADSGLAGVFDTQYF TGCAGTGCTGATTCAGGACTAGCGGGAGTCTTCGATACGCAGTATTTT
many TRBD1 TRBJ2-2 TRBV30 CASRDRQYTGELFF TGTGCCTCACGGGACAGACAATACACCGGGGAGCTGTTTTTT
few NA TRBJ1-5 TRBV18 CASSPSGASNLPQHF TGTGCCAGCTCACCATCGGGGGCATCGAACCTGCCCCAGCATTTT
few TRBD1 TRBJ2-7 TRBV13 CASSFRQGHSYEQYF TGTGCCAGCAGCTTCCGACAGGGTCACTCCTACGAGCAGTACTTC
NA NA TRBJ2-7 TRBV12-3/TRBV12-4 CASRHPAGFNEQYF TGTGCCAGCAGACACCCGGCAGGGTTCAACGAGCAGTACTTC
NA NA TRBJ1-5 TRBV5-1 CASSLGSGEYNQPQHF TGCGCCAGCAGCTTAGGGAGCGGAGAATACAATCAGCCCCAGCATTTT
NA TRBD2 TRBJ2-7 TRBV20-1 CSARVRAGGLFIHEQYF TGCAGTGCTAGAGTGCGAGCGGGAGGCCTTTTTATCCACGAGCAGTACTTC